Here is one T cell receptor beta chain with its context. What it binds is unknown. The same CDR3 arises from other DNA sequences in this sample as well. This sample was included in a study of shared clonotypes between healthy human individuals. Study-level results: Sampling involved blood alone; tissue repertoires likely differ. Rarefaction indicated that sorted-subset sequencing remained incomplete although depth was large. What limited the represented genetic and exposure-history diversity was the small number of donors. Clonotype sharing among the donors was expected to vary with sequencing depth.

The V end lost 1 base, the J end lost 8 bases, and 8 bases lay between the germline ends. This CDR3 spans 13 amino acids. Looked up from germline, CDR1 is MDHEN and CDR2 is SYDVKM. The repertoire was sequenced with immunoSEQ multiplex PCR; TCRdb's copy has only in-frame clones and lacks some. The repertoire includes 2 million to 2.5 million clones, approximately 93% of them detected once, and approximately 0.37% sits in the top ten. This clonotype was obtained from a young man in good health. Some clones in this sample may be carry-over from other donors' samples. V gene TRBV28 combines with J gene TRBJ1-4; D is uncertain. Sample: naive CD4+ T cells from PBMCs. Described subset: CD45RA+ positively selected. For the CDR3, the DNA is TGTGCCAGCAGTTTATTAGTTGAGGAAAAACTGTTTTTT. This gives the protein CASSLLVEEKLFF.